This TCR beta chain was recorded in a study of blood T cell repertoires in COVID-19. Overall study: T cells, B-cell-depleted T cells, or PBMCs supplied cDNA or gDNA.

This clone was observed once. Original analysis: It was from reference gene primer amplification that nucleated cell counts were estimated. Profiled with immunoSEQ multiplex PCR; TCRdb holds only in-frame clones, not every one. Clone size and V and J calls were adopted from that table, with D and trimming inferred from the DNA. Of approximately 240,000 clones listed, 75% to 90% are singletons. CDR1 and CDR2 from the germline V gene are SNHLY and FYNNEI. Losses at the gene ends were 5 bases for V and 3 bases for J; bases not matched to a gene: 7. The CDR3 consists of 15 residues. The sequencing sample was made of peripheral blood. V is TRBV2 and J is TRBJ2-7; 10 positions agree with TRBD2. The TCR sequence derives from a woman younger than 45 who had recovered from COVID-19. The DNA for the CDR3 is TGTGCCAGCAGTTACCTAGCGGGGGCTAGCTACGAGCAGTACTTC. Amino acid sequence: CASSYLAGASYEQYF.